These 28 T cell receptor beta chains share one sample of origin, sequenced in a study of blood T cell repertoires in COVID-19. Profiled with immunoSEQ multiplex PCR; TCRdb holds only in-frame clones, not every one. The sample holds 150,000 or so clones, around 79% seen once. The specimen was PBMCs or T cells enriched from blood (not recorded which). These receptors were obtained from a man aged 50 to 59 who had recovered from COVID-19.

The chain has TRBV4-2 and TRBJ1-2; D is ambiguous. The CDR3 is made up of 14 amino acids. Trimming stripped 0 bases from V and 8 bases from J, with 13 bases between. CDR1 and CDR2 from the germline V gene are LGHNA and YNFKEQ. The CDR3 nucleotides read TGTGCCAGCAGCCAAGATGTGGTGGAGAAGGGCTACACCTTC. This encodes CASSQDVVEKGYTF.

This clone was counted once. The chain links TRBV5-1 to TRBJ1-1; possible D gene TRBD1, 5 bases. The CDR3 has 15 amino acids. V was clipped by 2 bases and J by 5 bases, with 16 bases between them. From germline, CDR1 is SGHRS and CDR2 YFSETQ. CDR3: CASSLRLRDGTEAFF. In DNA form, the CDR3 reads TGCGCCAGCAGCTTAAGGCTCAGGGATGGGACTGAAGCTTTCTTT. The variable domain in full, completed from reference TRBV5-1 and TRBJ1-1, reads KAGVTQTPRYLIKTRGQQVTLSCSPISGHRSVSWYQQTPGQGLQFLFEYFSETQRNKGNFPGRFSGRQFSNSRSEMNVSTLELGDSALYLCASSLRLRDGTEAFFGQGTRLTVV.

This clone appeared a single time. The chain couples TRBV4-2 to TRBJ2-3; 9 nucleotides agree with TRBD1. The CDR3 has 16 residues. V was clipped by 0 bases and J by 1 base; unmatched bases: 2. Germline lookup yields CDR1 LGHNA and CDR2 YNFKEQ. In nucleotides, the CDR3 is TGTGCCAGCAGCCAAGACTGGACAGGGGGCACAGATACGCAGTATTTT. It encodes CASSQDWTGGTDTQYF.

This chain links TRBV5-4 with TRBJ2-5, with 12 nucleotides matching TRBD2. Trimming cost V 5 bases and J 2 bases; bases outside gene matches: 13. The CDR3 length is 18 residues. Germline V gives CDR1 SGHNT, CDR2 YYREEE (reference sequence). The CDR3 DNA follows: TGTGCCAGCAGGGCTGGAGAAAGACTAGCGGGAGTACAAGAGACCCAGTACTTC. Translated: CASRAGERLAGVQETQYF.

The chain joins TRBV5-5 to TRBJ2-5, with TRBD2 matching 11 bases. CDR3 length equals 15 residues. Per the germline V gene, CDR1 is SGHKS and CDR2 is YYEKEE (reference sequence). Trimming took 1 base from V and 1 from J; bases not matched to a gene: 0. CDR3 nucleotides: TGTGCCAGCAGCTTGCTAGCGGGGGGCCAAGAGACCCAGTACTTC. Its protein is CASSLLAGGQETQYF.

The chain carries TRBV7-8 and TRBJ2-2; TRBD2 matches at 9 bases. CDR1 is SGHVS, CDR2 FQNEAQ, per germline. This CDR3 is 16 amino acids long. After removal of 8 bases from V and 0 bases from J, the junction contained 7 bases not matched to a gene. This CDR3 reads CASGIRTSANTGELFF. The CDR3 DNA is TGTGCCAGCGGAATTAGGACTAGCGCGAACACCGGGGAGCTGTTTTTT. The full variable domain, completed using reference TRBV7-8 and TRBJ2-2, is GAGVSQSPRYKVAKRGQDVALRCDPISGHVSLFWYQQALGQGPEFLTYFQNEAQLDKSGLPSDRFFAERPEGSVSTLKIQRTQQEDSAVYLCASGIRTSANTGELFFGEGSRLTVL.

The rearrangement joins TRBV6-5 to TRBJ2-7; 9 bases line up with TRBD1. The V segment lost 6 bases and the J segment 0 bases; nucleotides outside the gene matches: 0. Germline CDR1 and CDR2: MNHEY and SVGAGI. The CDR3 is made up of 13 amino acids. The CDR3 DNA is TGTGCCAGCAGGACAGGGGGCTCCTACGAGCAGTACTTC. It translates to CASRTGGSYEQYF.

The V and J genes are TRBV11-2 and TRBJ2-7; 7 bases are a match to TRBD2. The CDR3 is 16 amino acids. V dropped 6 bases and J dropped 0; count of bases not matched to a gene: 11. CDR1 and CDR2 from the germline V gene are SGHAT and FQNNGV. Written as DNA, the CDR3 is TGTGCCAGCAGGAGCGTAGGGCGGGAGACCTCCTACGAGCAGTACTTC. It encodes CASRSVGRETSYEQYF.

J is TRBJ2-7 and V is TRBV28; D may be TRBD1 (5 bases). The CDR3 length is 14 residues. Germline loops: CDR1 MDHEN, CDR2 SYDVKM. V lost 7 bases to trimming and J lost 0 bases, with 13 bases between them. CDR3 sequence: CASIPTAPSYEQYF. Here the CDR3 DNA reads TGTGCCAGCATCCCGACAGCCCCCTCCTACGAGCAGTACTTC.

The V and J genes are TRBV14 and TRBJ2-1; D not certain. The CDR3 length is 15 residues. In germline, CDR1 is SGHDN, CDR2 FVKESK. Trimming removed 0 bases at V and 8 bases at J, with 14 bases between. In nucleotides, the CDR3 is TGTGCCAGCAGCCAAGATTTGGTCCGCCAGGATGAGCAGTTCTTC. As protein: CASSQDLVRQDEQFF. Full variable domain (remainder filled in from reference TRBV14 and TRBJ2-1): EAGVTQFPSHSVIEKGQTVTLRCDPISGHDNLYWYRRVMGKEIKFLLHFVKESKQDESGMPNNRFLAERTGGTYSTLKVQPAELEDSGVYFCASSQDLVRQDEQFFGPGTRLTVL.

In nucleotides, the CDR3 is TGCGCCAGCAGCTGGGCCAGGGCCGCCGAGCAGTACTTC. Protein: CASSWARAAEQYF. The chain has TRBV5-1 and TRBJ2-7; maybe TRBD1 (5 bases). Trimming pared 3 bases from V and 6 bases from J, leaving 13 bases between. The V gene's germline CDR1 is SGHRS and CDR2 YFSETQ. There are 13 residues in the CDR3.

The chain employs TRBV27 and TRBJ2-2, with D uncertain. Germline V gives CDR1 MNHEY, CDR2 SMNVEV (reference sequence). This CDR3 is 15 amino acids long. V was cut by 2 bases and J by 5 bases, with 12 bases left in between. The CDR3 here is CASSLKAGTTGELFF. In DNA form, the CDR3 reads TGTGCCAGCAGTTTAAAGGCAGGAACAACCGGGGAGCTGTTTTTT.

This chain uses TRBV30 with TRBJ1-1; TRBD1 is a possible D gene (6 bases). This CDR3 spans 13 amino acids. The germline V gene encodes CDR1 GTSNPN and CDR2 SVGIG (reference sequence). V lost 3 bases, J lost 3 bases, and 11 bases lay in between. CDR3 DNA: TGTGCCTGGAGAGGCAGGGGTGACACTGAAGCTTTCTTT. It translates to CAWRGRGDTEAFF.

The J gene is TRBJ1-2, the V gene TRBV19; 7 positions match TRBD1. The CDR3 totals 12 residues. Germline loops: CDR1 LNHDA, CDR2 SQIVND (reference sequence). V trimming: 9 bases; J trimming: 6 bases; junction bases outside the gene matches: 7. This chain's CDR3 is CASLRGSDGYTF. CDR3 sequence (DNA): TGTGCCAGCCTCAGGGGGTCGGATGGCTACACCTTC. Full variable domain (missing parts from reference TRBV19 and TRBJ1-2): DGGITQSPKYLFRKEGQNVTLSCEQNLNHDAMYWYRQDPGQGLRLIYYSQIVNDFQKGDIAEGYSVSREKKESFPLTVTSAQKNPTAFYLCASLRGSDGYTFGSGTRLTVV.

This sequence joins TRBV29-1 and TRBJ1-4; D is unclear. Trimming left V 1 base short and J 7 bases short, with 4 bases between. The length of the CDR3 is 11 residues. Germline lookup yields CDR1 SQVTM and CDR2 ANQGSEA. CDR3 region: CSVEAVEKLFF. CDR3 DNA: TGCAGCGTTGAAGCGGTTGAAAAACTGTTTTTT.

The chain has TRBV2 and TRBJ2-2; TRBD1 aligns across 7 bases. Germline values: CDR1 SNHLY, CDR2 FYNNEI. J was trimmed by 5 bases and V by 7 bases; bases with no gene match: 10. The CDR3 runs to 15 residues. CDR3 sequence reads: CASIRGGRETGELFF. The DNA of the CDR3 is TGTGCCAGCATCAGAGGGGGCAGGGAGACCGGGGAGCTGTTTTTT.

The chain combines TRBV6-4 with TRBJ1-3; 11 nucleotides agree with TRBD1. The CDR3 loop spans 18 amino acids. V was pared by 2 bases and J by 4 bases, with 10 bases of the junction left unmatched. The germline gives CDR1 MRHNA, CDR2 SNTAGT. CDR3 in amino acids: CASSDEWDRGMRGNTIYF. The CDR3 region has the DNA TGTGCCAGCAGTGACGAGTGGGACAGGGGGATGCGAGGAAACACCATATATTTT.

The CDR3, as DNA: TGCGCCAGCAGCTTGTCAGGGACAGGGTTTGATACGCAGTATTTT. It specifies CASSLSGTGFDTQYF. This chain uses TRBV5-1 with TRBJ2-3, with 9 positions matching TRBD1. The CDR3 spans 15 residues. Per germline, CDR1 SGHRS and CDR2 YFSETQ. The junction had 6 bases not matched to a gene; V was cut back by 1 base and J by 6 bases.

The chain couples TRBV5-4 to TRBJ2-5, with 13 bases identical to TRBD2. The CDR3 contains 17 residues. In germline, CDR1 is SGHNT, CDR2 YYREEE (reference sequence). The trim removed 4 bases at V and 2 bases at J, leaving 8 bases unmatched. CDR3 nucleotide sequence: TGTGCCAGCAGCCTCGGACTAGCGGGGGACGAACAAGAGACCCAGTACTTC. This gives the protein CASSLGLAGDEQETQYF.

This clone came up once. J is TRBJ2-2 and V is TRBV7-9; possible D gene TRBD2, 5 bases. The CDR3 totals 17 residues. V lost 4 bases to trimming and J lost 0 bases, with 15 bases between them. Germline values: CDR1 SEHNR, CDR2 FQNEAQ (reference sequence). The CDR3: CASSSSKRATNTGELFF. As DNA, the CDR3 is TGTGCCAGCAGCTCTTCGAAGAGGGCGACGAACACCGGGGAGCTGTTTTTT.

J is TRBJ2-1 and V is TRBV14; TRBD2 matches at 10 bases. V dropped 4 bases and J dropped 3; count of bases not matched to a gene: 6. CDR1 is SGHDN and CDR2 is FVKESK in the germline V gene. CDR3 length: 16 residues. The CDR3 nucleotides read TGTGCCAGCAGCCCAGGACTAGCGGCCCTCTACAATGAGCAGTTCTTC. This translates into CASSPGLAALYNEQFF.

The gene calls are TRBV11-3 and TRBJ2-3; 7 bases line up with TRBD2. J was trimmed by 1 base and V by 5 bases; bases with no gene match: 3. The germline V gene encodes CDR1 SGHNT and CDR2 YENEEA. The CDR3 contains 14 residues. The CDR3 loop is CASSRTRGTDTQYF. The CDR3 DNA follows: TGTGCCAGCAGCCGGACTAGGGGCACAGATACGCAGTATTTT.

Here the CDR3 DNA reads TGTGCCAGTAGTGGACCCGGACAGGGGATAGATACGCAGTATTTT. Protein product: CASSGPGQGIDTQYF. The rearrangement links TRBV19 to TRBJ2-3; 9 bases are a match to TRBD1. V dropped 5 bases and J dropped 5; count of bases not matched to a gene: 8. CDR3 length: 15 residues. Germline V gene data show CDR1 as LNHDA and CDR2 as SQIVND (reference sequence).

The CDR3 region is CSSQEETQYF. The CDR3 coding sequence is TGCAGCTCACAGGAAGAGACCCAGTACTTC. The chain has TRBV29-1 and TRBJ2-5, with a weak D call TRBD1 (5 bases). The V and J ends lost 8 bases and 3 bases respectively, with 7 bases between them. The CDR3 is 10 amino acids. Germline V CDR1 and CDR2: SQVTM, ANQGSEA.

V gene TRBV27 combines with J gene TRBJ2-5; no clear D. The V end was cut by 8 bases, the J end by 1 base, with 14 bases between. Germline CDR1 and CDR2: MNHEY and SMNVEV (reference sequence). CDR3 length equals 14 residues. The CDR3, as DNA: TGTGCCAGCCGGCGACTGGAACGCCAAGAGACCCAGTACTTC. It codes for CASRRLERQETQYF.

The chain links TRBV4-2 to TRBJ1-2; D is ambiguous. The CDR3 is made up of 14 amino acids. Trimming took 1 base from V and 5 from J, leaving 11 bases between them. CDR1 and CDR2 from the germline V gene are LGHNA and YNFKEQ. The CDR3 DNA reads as TGTGCCAGCAGCCAAGTAAGAGAGAATTATGGCTACACCTTC. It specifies CASSQVRENYGYTF.

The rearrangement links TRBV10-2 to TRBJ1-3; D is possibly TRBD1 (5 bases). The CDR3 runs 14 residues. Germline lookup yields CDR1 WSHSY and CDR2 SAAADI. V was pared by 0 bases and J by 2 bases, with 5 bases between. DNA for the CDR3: TGCGCCAGCAGTGAGTCGACAGCTGGAAACACCATATATTTT. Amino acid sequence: CASSESTAGNTIYF.

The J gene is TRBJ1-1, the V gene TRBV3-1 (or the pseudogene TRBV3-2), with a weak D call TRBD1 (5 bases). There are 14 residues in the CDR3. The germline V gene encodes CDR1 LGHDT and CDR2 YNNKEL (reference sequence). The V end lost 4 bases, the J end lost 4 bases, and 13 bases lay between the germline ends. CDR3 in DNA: TGTGCCAGCAGCCTCCTCAGGGTGGGCACTGAAGCTTTCTTT. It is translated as CASSLLRVGTEAFF.